What follows are 17 T cell receptor beta chains derived from one specimen sequenced in a study of blood T cell repertoires in COVID-19 (dated by TCRdb to 2019 to 2021). Preparation of the library involved the immunoSEQ multiplex PCR assay. TCRdb mirrors the immuneACCESS table, restricted to in-frame sequences. Some clones are absent from its copies; in checked studies, under half trace to an unresolved V gene, and the reason for the others is unknown. This sample gives some 200,000 clones in total; nearly 90% of them show up just once. The ten largest account for roughly 19% of the sample. Sequencing used peripheral blood. The receptor source for this set is a man aged 50 to 60 with COVID-19, enrolled during active disease.

The table lists this clone with a count of one. The J gene is TRBJ2-1, the V gene TRBV3-1 (or the pseudogene TRBV3-2), with 10 positions matching TRBD2. The V and J ends lost 2 bases and 7 bases, in that order; junction bases with no gene match: 8. Germline lookup yields CDR1 LGHDT and CDR2 YNNKEL (reference sequence). The CDR3 is 16 amino acids. The CDR3 sequence: CASSQWLAGAPNEQFF. The CDR3 DNA reads TGTGCCAGCAGCCAATGGCTAGCGGGAGCTCCTAATGAGCAGTTCTTC.

In nucleotides, the CDR3 is TGTGCCAGCAGCGTAGGACTGGGTGGCAATCAGCCCCAGCATTTT. Residues: CASSVGLGGNQPQHF. This chain joins TRBV9 and TRBJ1-5; D is uncertain. Per germline, CDR1 SGDLS and CDR2 YYNGEE. V was shortened by 0 bases and J by 2 bases, with 9 bases between the two germline ends. CDR3 length: 15 amino acids.

V and J are TRBV5-1 and TRBJ2-7, with D possibly matching TRBD2 (5 bases). V was clipped by 4 bases and J by 0 bases, with 11 bases between them. Germline CDR1 reads SGHRS; CDR2 reads YFSETQ. The CDR3 totals 14 residues. CDR3 nucleotides: TGCGCCAGCAGCCTGGACTTCCCCTCCTACGAGCAGTACTTC. The encoded protein is CASSLDFPSYEQYF.

V and J are TRBV7-9 and TRBJ2-7; TRBD1 might be the D (5 bases). The CDR3 consists of 15 residues. V was shortened by 1 base and J by 0 bases, with 10 bases between the two germline ends. Germline CDR1 is SEHNR and CDR2 is FQNEAQ (reference sequence). CDR3 sequence reads: CASSLEGPRSYEQYF. As DNA, the CDR3 is TGTGCCAGCAGCTTAGAGGGGCCTCGCTCCTACGAGCAGTACTTC.

In this sample, this clone turned up a few times. The CDR3 region is CASSKPGTGGGEQYF. CDR3 DNA sequence: TGTGCCAGCAGCAAACCCGGGACAGGGGGCGGTGAGCAGTACTTC. The chain combines TRBV5-6 with TRBJ2-7; TRBD1 aligns across 12 bases. The CDR3 loop spans 15 amino acids. Germline CDR1 SGHDT, CDR2 YYEEEE. Trimming at V came to 4 bases and at J to 7 bases, leaving 9 bases not matched to a gene.

This clone was recorded a few times. The chain links TRBV7-9 to TRBJ1-4; TRBD1 agrees at 7 bases. Germline V gives CDR1 SEHNR, CDR2 FQNEAQ (reference sequence). The CDR3 runs 15 residues. V dropped 6 bases and J dropped 6; count of bases not matched to a gene: 10. The CDR3 sequence: CASRPDRTRDEKLFF. In nucleotides, the CDR3 is TGTGCCAGCAGGCCGGACAGGACCAGGGATGAAAAACTGTTTTTT.

For the CDR3, the DNA is TGCGCCAGCCGGCCGGGGGGCTTAGGCGGGGAGCTGTTTTTT. Translated: CASRPGGLGGELFF. The chain uses TRBV5-1 and TRBJ2-2; D might be TRBD2 (7 bases). Germline V gene lookup returns CDR1 SGHRS and CDR2 YFSETQ. With 7 bases removed from V and 7 bases from J, the gap between germline ends came to 17 bases. The CDR3 runs 14 residues.

The chain employs TRBV18 and TRBJ1-3, with TRBD1 as a possible D gene (6 bases). The V end lost 3 bases, the J end lost 7 bases, and 19 bases lay between the germline ends. Germline lookup yields CDR1 KGHSH and CDR2 LQKENI. This CDR3 has 16 residues. In DNA, the CDR3 is TGTGCCAGCTCACCCTCGACAGGCAACATGGGGAACACCATATATTTT. It codes for CASSPSTGNMGNTIYF.

This chain links TRBV6-6 with TRBJ2-7; 7 positions agree with TRBD2. The junction had 6 bases not matched to a gene; V was cut back by 10 bases and J by 0 bases. This CDR3 has 13 residues. Germline V CDR1 and CDR2: MNHNY, SVGAGI (reference sequence). The CDR3 loop reads CAIELASSYEQYF. As DNA, the CDR3 is TGTGCCATCGAACTAGCGAGCTCCTACGAGCAGTACTTC.

V is TRBV5-4 and J is TRBJ2-2; the D is unclear. The CDR3 sequence is 13 residues long. Trimming took off 1 base at V and 6 bases at J, with 7 bases between the two ends. In germline, CDR1 is SGHNT, CDR2 YYREEE (reference sequence). The CDR3: CASSLSAAGELFF. CDR3 nucleotide sequence: TGTGCCAGCAGCTTGTCCGCGGCCGGGGAGCTGTTTTTT.

The gene calls are TRBV7-8 and TRBJ2-4, with D maybe TRBD2 (5 bases). Trimming removed 1 base from V and 8 bases from J, with 9 bases in between. From germline, CDR1 is SGHVS and CDR2 FQNEAQ. The length of the CDR3 is 13 residues. The CDR3: CASSLGTGDIQYF. The CDR3 DNA follows: TGTGCCAGCAGCTTAGGGACTGGGGACATTCAGTACTTC.

The rearrangement links TRBV4-1 to TRBJ1-1; D ambiguous. The CDR3 has 14 amino acids. Trimming shortened V by 1 base and J by 3 bases, and 9 bases separated the two germline ends. CDR1 and CDR2 (germline): MGHRA, YSYEKL. The CDR3 coding sequence is TGCGCCAGCAGCCAAGTCGAACGGGACACTGAAGCTTTCTTT. It yields the protein CASSQVERDTEAFF.

Only a few counts were recorded for this clone. This chain links TRBV7-8 with TRBJ2-5, with D maybe TRBD1 (5 bases). Trimming took off 7 bases at V and 0 bases at J, with 18 bases between the two ends. The germline CDR1 and CDR2 sequences are SGHVS and FQNEAQ. The CDR3 totals 16 residues. CDR3 protein: CASIYPLGHYQETQYF. The DNA of the CDR3 is TGTGCCAGCATCTACCCACTGGGGCACTACCAAGAGACCCAGTACTTC.

The chain uses TRBV3-1 (or the pseudogene TRBV3-2) and TRBJ2-5; D may be TRBD1 (6 bases). Looked up from germline, CDR1 is LGHDT and CDR2 is YNNKEL (reference sequence). The CDR3 contains 19 residues. The V and J ends lost 4 bases and 0 bases respectively, with 24 bases between them. This CDR3 is CASSPPLEVTGLYQETQYF. The DNA for the CDR3 is TGTGCCAGCAGCCCGCCCCTGGAGGTCACAGGGCTGTACCAAGAGACCCAGTACTTC.

The chain recombines TRBV19 with TRBJ1-1, with D possibly matching TRBD1 (5 bases). Trimming removed 7 bases from V and 4 bases from J, with 13 bases in between. The CDR3 runs to 13 residues. The germline V gene encodes CDR1 LNHDA and CDR2 SQIVND (reference sequence). CDR3: CASNLRGGTEAFF. The CDR3 DNA reads TGTGCCAGTAATTTAAGGGGAGGCACTGAAGCTTTCTTT.

This clone was found once. The chain combines TRBV7-8 with TRBJ2-7, with a weak D call TRBD2 (6 bases). This CDR3 has 14 amino acids. Germline V CDR1 and CDR2: SGHVS, FQNEAQ. V was clipped by 1 base and J by 0 bases, with 7 bases between them. CDR3 sequence: CASSLVADSYEQYF. CDR3 coding DNA: TGTGCCAGCAGCTTAGTAGCGGACTCCTACGAGCAGTACTTC.

The chain employs TRBV2 and TRBJ2-7, with 7 bases identical to TRBD2. The germline CDR1 and CDR2 sequences are SNHLY and FYNNEI. The ends lost 7 bases at V and 5 bases at J; junction bases unmatched: 5. This CDR3 has 12 residues. The CDR3 sequence is CASTGGTNEQYF. CDR3 in DNA: TGTGCCAGCACGGGAGGTACGAACGAGCAGTACTTC.